This T cell receptor beta chain was captured in a study of blood T cell repertoires in COVID-19. In the study overall: The cDNA or gDNA used as material had been derived from T cells, B-cell-depleted T cells, or PBMCs.

TCRdb's table, derived via immunoSEQ multiplex PCR, lists solely in-frame clones and lacks some. The sample consists of fewer than 120,000 clones, around 80% of them appearing once. Deletions cut 7 bases from V and 8 bases from J, with 23 bases between. The CDR3 runs to 15 residues. Per the germline V gene, CDR1 is LNHDA and CDR2 is SQIVND (reference sequence). Sequencing was carried out using peripheral blood. The source is a woman over 75 with acute or convalescent COVID-19. V gene TRBV19 combines with J gene TRBJ1-2; D is possibly TRBD1 (6 bases). CDR3 region: CASTSDRGAPPGYTF. In DNA, the CDR3 is TGTGCCAGTACCTCGGATCGGGGGGCTCCGCCCGGCTACACCTTC.